The rows below give T cell receptor beta chains drawn from one sample of a study of T-cell reconstitution after alpha-beta-depleted transplantation in children. TCRdb re-derived calls from the PCR reads in MiXCR, one entry per CDR3 protein. The sample records around 250,000 distinct CDR3 sequences, 7.5% to 9.5% being singletons. The starting material was PBMCs, mostly from graft donor cells, obtained 180 days after TCRalphabeta/CD19-depleted stem cell transplant. Receptors were obtained from a male patient aged 5 to 17 who had a stem cell transplant for acute lymphoblastic leukemia, so the T cells may come from the graft donor. The CDR3 runs from the conserved cysteine through the conserved F or W. Fields, in order: V gene, clone size, J gene, D gene, CDR3 DNA, CDR3 protein. The D gene is left open where the match is weak. Clone size is given for some rows only: seen once, a few or many times, or a class if the clone is expanded.

TRBV6-5	.	TRBJ2-2	.	TGTGTCAGCAGTTACGATGGGACCGGGGAGCTGTTTTTT	CVSSYDGTGELFF
TRBV7-3	many	TRBJ2-1	TRBD1	TGTGCCAGCAGCTCAGGACAGGGGGCGTTTATTGAGCAGTTCTTC	CASSSGQGAFIEQFF
TRBV4-3	many	TRBJ1-1	.	TGCGCCAGCAGCCAAGACTTTCGGGGGGCAAGCACTGAAGCTTTCTTT	CASSQDFRGASTEAFF
TRBV20-1	many	TRBJ1-1	.	TGCAGTGCTAGTCCTGTACAGAGATCTACGGAGCGGTTAGCTGAAGCTTTCTTT	CSASPVQRSTERLAEAFF
TRBV20-1	many	TRBJ1-4	.	TGCAGTGCTCCCATGGGTGAAAAACTGTTTTTT	CSAPMGEKLFF
TRBV7-9	many	TRBJ1-4	.	TGTGCCAGCAGCTCACAGGACACTCGTAATGAAAAACTGTTTTTT	CASSSQDTRNEKLFF
TRBV20-1	many	TRBJ1-1	TRBD1	TGCAGTGGGCGTGGGAAAAACAGGGGGCTCACTGAAGCTTTCTTT	CSGRGKNRGLTEAFF
TRBV6-2/TRBV6-3	many	TRBJ1-5	.	TGTGCCAGCAGTTACTCCTCATATAGCAATCAGCCCCAGCATTTT	CASSYSSYSNQPQHF
TRBV7-6	few	TRBJ1-2	TRBD1	TGTGCCAGCAGCTTATCCCCGACAGGGTCTGGAGGCTACACCTTC	CASSLSPTGSGGYTF
TRBV19	.	TRBJ2-1	TRBD2	TGTGCCAGTAGTATAGGCACGGGGGGATTTAGTGGTGAGCAGTTCTTC	CASSIGTGGFSGEQFF
TRBV6-1	many	TRBJ1-5	.	TGTGCCAGCAGCCATACACCGGGCCGTGGACAGCCCCAGCATTTT	CASSHTPGRGQPQHF
TRBV20-1	many	TRBJ2-7	TRBD1	TGCAGTGCCCAGGGGGACAGGGTCTACGAGCAGTACTTC	CSAQGDRVYEQYF
TRBV2	many	TRBJ2-5	.	TGTGCCAGCAGTGAAGCTATCGAAAGGGACACGCAAGAGACCCAGTACTTC	CASSEAIERDTQETQYF
TRBV5-5	many	TRBJ2-1	TRBD2	TGTGCCAGCAGCTTGCAGCGGGAGGACTCCTACAATGAGCAGTTCTTC	CASSLQREDSYNEQFF
TRBV14	.	TRBJ2-1	.	TGTGCCAGCAGCCAAGTTAATGACAATGAGCAGTTCTTC	CASSQVNDNEQFF
TRBV5-1	many	TRBJ1-1	TRBD1	TGCGCCAGCAGCTCCCTTGGACAGGGGGCGTCTGAAGCTTTCTTT	CASSSLGQGASEAFF
TRBV28	many	TRBJ1-4	.	TGTGCCAGCAGTGTACAGGCCGGGGATGAAAAACTGTTTTTT	CASSVQAGDEKLFF
TRBV25-1	many	TRBJ2-3	TRBD2	TGTGCCAGCAGTCGACCCAGGGGGCAGACCTCTAGCGGGAGGGCTCGAGCAGATACGCAGTATTTT	CASSRPRGQTSSGRARADTQYF
TRBV20-1	.	TRBJ2-1	.	TGCAGTGCTAGAGAGACGCGACCTACCTACAATGAGCAGTTCTTC	CSARETRPTYNEQFF
TRBV5-1	many	TRBJ2-5	TRBD1	TGCGCCAGCAGCCGGGACAGGGACCAAGAGACCCAGTACTTC	CASSRDRDQETQYF
TRBV6-4	many	TRBJ2-1	.	TGTGCCAGCAGTGACCCCCCTCCTGGGCTAGGGACGAATGAGCAGTTCTTC	CASSDPPPGLGTNEQFF
TRBV7-9	.	TRBJ2-7	.	TGTGCCAGCAGCTTAGAGGATCGTTACGAGCCGTACTTC	CASSLEDRYEPYF
TRBV11-2	many	TRBJ2-7	TRBD1	TGTGCCAGCAGCCTAAGGACAGGGCGAAACGAGCAGTACTTC	CASSLRTGRNEQYF
TRBV10-3	many	TRBJ2-1	.	TGTGCCATCAGTGAGGGTCCCCGAGGCGAGCAGTTCTTC	CAISEGPRGEQFF
TRBV3-1	.	TRBJ2-2	TRBD2	TGTGCCAGCAGCCTCCAGACTAGCGGGATCCCCGGGGAGCTGTTTTTT	CASSLQTSGIPGELFF
TRBV5-1	many	TRBJ2-5	.	TGCGCCAGCAGCTTCGGCGTCCCCTTAGGGACCCAGTACTTC	CASSFGVPLGTQYF
TRBV12-3/TRBV12-4	many	TRBJ1-5	.	TGTGCCAGCAGTCAGGGACGGAGCAATCAGCCCCAGCATTTT	CASSQGRSNQPQHF
TRBV20-1	many	TRBJ2-4	.	TGCAGTGCTAGAGACATTAGGAACATTCAGTACTTC	CSARDIRNIQYF
TRBV4-1	many	TRBJ2-2	TRBD1	TGCGCCAGCAGCCAAGGCACAGGGGTTGCCGGGGAGCTGTTTTTT	CASSQGTGVAGELFF
TRBV10-3	many	TRBJ2-7	.	TGTGCCATCAGTGTAATGGCGACTACCTACGAGCAGTACTTC	CAISVMATTYEQYF
TRBV19	.	TRBJ1-2	.	TGTGCCAGTAGTAAGGGAAACAGGGCTAACTATGGCTACACCTTC	CASSKGNRANYGYTF
TRBV9	many	TRBJ1-5	TRBD1	TGTGCCAGCAGCGTTACCGGGACAGGTGATCATCAGCCCCAGCATTTT	CASSVTGTGDHQPQHF
TRBV28	many	TRBJ1-2	.	TGTGCCAGCAGCAGGGGATACTATGGCTACACCTTC	CASSRGYYGYTF
TRBV10-3	many	TRBJ2-2	TRBD1	TGTGCCATCATGGGGGACAGGAAGAACACCGGGGAGCTGTTTTTT	CAIMGDRKNTGELFF
TRBV10-3	many	TRBJ2-3	TRBD2	TGTGCCATCACCGCGGGGGGACCAGATACGCAGTATTTT	CAITAGGPDTQYF
TRBV6-1	many	TRBJ2-3	.	TGTGCCAGCAGTCCCCGTCGGGGCACAGATACGCAGTATTTT	CASSPRRGTDTQYF
TRBV19	.	TRBJ2-1	.	TGTGCCAGTAGTATTGCTTGGGACAATGAGCAGTTCTTC	CASSIAWDNEQFF
TRBV2	many	TRBJ2-1	TRBD2	TGTGCCAGCAGTGAAACAACTAGCGGCTACAATGAGCAGTTCTTC	CASSETTSGYNEQFF
TRBV11-2	many	TRBJ2-5	.	TGTGCCAGCAGCCATGGGAGGTACAGGGGAAACCAAGAGACCCAGTACTTC	CASSHGRYRGNQETQYF
TRBV28	many	TRBJ2-7	TRBD2	TGTGCCAGCAGCTCTCGGCTAGCGGTCTACGAGCAGTACTTC	CASSSRLAVYEQYF
TRBV7-2	many	TRBJ1-1	.	TGTGCCAGCAGCTTAGACAGACCAGCTTTCTTT	CASSLDRPAFF
TRBV10-3	many	TRBJ2-4	.	TGTGCCATCAGTGGTGGAGGGGATGCCAAAAACATTCAGTACTTC	CAISGGGDAKNIQYF
TRBV10-1	many	TRBJ2-5	TRBD2	TGCGCCAGCAGTGAGTTCGGGACTAGCACCCAAGAGACCCAGTACTTC	CASSEFGTSTQETQYF
TRBV12-3/TRBV12-4	many	TRBJ2-2	.	TGTGCCAGCAGTTATGCCAGGGACACCGGGGAGCTGTTTTTT	CASSYARDTGELFF
TRBV9	many	TRBJ2-3	TRBD2	TGTGCCAGCAGCTCCCGGGGGAGCGGGAGGGCCCCCGGCGATACGCAGTATTTT	CASSSRGSGRAPGDTQYF
TRBV25-1	many	TRBJ1-1	TRBD1	TGTGCCAGCAGTGCACCCAGGGGGCAGAACACTGAAGCTTTCTTT	CASSAPRGQNTEAFF
TRBV25-1	many	TRBJ1-2	.	TGTGCCAGCAGTGAATCCGCTACGACAGCCCCTAACTATGGCTACACCTTC	CASSESATTAPNYGYTF
TRBV6-2/TRBV6-3	many	TRBJ2-7	.	TGTGCCAGCAGTTACCCTCGGAACGAGCAGTACTTC	CASSYPRNEQYF
TRBV23-1	many	TRBJ2-7	TRBD1	TGCGCCAGCAGTCAAACCGGGACAGGGCCTTACGAGCAGTACTTC	CASSQTGTGPYEQYF
TRBV25-1	many	TRBJ2-2	.	TGTGCCAGCAGTGTTACGACAGTATCTACCGGGGAGCTGTTTTTT	CASSVTTVSTGELFF
TRBV6-5	many	TRBJ1-5	.	TGTGCCAGCAGTTTACAGGGCTGGGGCAATCAGCCCCAGCATTTT	CASSLQGWGNQPQHF